The TCR beta chain under discussion was sequenced for a study of shared clonotypes between healthy human individuals. Study outcomes and limitations: Richness estimates generally favored naive over memory subsets.

Points on this clone: As yet, its antigen is unknown.

CD4+ cells were split into CD45RA+ naive and CD45RA-negative memory subsets. CDR3 size: 14 residues. V was pared by 4 bases and J by 0 bases, with 7 bases between. Germline CDR1 SGHRS, CDR2 YFSETQ. Generated by immunoSEQ multiplex PCR, the TCRdb table keeps only in-frame clones and is missing some. This sample yields more than 2 million clones, of which 95% are seen a single time; 0.1% to 0.15% belongs to the top ten. The TCR was taken from a man aged 18 to 29 in good health. The chain recombines TRBV5-1 with TRBJ2-2; D is ambiguous. Material: naive CD4+ T cells sorted from blood. The subset: CD45RA+ positively selected. CDR3 DNA: TGCGCCAGCAGCGCGACTCCGAACACCGGGGAGCTGTTTTTT. This encodes CASSATPNTGELFF.